What follows is one T cell receptor beta chain and its context. Its antigen remains unknown. This record comes from a study of OX40 agonist ivuxolimab in advanced cancers. Study-level background: The dose-escalation group included hepatocellular carcinoma, melanoma, renal cell carcinoma and head and neck cancer. Whole-study findings and limits: Among patients with partial responses at 0.1-3.0 mg/kg, clonal expansion was among the lowest.

The protocol was immunoSEQ multiplex PCR, while the TCRdb copy is restricted to in-frame clones and leaves out a portion. The sample has tens of thousands of clones; approximately 84% are singletons. V lost 6 bases to trimming and J lost 4 bases, with 12 bases between them. CDR1 is MGHDK, CDR2 SYGVNS, per germline. The CDR3 totals 13 residues. The receptor's source is an adult with an advanced solid tumor such as melanoma, head and neck, liver or kidney cancer. This chain uses TRBV25-1 with TRBJ1-2; D remains unclear. This material consisted of CD4+ or CD8+ T cells sorted from blood, taken in a trial of the OX40 agonist ivuxolimab. Here the CDR3 reads CASSSDGSYGYTF. CDR3 sequence (DNA): TGTGCCAGCAGCTCGGACGGGAGCTATGGCTACACCTTC.